Listed below are T cell receptor beta chains from one sample, sequenced in a study of blood T cell repertoires in COVID-19. Sequencing was performed with immunoSEQ multiplex PCR; in TCRdb, only in-frame clones are kept and a portion is missing. The sample holds fewer than 450,000 clones, about nine tenths seen once. The sample comprised peripheral blood. The receptors derive from a woman between 45 and 65 years old with COVID-19, enrolled during active disease. The CDR3 runs from the conserved cysteine through the conserved F or W. D genes are given only for firm matches. Where a row states a size, it is once, few, many or the class of an expanded clone; other rows omit it.

TRBJ2-3 | . | 13 | TRBV10-3 | . | TGTGCCATCTACGAGCGGAGCACAGATACGCAGTATTTT | CAIYERSTDTQYF
TRBJ2-5 | TRBD2 | 15 | TRBV3-1/TRBV3-2 | . | TGTGCCAGCAGTTCGCGGGGCATCGCGGGAGGGACCCAGTACTTC | CASSSRGIAGGTQYF
TRBJ2-2 | TRBD2 | 16 | TRBV7-8 | . | TGTGCCAGCAGCCCGCCGACTAGCGGGGGGGGCGGGGAGCTGTTTTTT | CASSPPTSGGGGELFF
TRBJ1-1 | . | 15 | TRBV6-5 | . | TGTGCCAGCAGCGACTCGGTGGGTGTCGCGAGTGAAGCTTTCTTT | CASSDSVGVASEAFF
TRBJ1-5 | . | 13 | TRBV19 | . | TGTGCCAGTAGTATCATGGTAGCTCAGCCCCAGCATTTT | CASSIMVAQPQHF
TRBJ1-2 | TRBD1 | 15 | TRBV3-1/TRBV3-2 | . | TGTACCAGCAGCCGCGTCGACAGGGGGACGTATGGCTACACCTTC | CTSSRVDRGTYGYTF
TRBJ2-3 | . | 16 | TRBV24-1 | . | TGTGCCACCAGTCCTCGTAACGCGGGAATCACAGATACGCAGTATTTT | CATSPRNAGITDTQYF
TRBJ1-2 | . | 14 | TRBV28 | . | TGTGCCAGCAGTTTCCCCCCGACAGCTAGGGGCTACACCTTC | CASSFPPTARGYTF
TRBJ2-6 | . | 15 | TRBV15 | . | TGTGCCACCGGGGCGACCCCTTCTGGGGCCAACGTCCTGACTTTC | CATGATPSGANVLTF
TRBJ1-1 | . | 16 | TRBV19 | . | TGTGCCAGTAGTATGAAGCCTACAGGGATTGACACTGAAGCTTTCTTT | CASSMKPTGIDTEAFF
TRBJ1-5 | . | 12 | TRBV5-8 | . | TGTGCCAGCAGTTACAGGGACCAGCCCCAGCATTTT | CASSYRDQPQHF
TRBJ2-3 | . | 15 | TRBV24-1 | . | TGTGCCACCAGTGACTCACGACAGGATAGCCGTACGCAGTATTTT | CATSDSRQDSRTQYF
TRBJ2-1 | . | 12 | TRBV10-3 | . | TGTGCCATCAGGGGGGGACCGAGTGAGCAGTTCTTC | CAIRGGPSEQFF
TRBJ2-3 | . | 14 | TRBV2 | . | TGTGCCAGCAGTCTCAGGGGCGGGGGAGATACGCAGTATTTT | CASSLRGGGDTQYF
TRBJ2-7 | TRBD1 | 15 | TRBV7-2 | . | TGTGCCAGCAGCCCACCGGCAGGGGGCGTCGGCGAGCAGTACTTC | CASSPPAGGVGEQYF
TRBJ1-4 | TRBD1 | 15 | TRBV5-1 | few | TGCGCCAGCAGCTTGTGGGGACAGCCTAATGAAAAACTGTTTTTT | CASSLWGQPNEKLFF
TRBJ2-7 | TRBD1 | 13 | TRBV19 | few | TGTGCCAGTAGTGTCCCCAGGGGGCTAAAGCAGTACTTC | CASSVPRGLKQYF
TRBJ2-1 | TRBD2 | 15 | TRBV2 | . | TGTGCCAGCAGTGAATCGGCGGGGGGAGGAAATGAGCAGTTCTTC | CASSESAGGGNEQFF
TRBJ1-1 | . | 13 | TRBV9 | . | TGTGCCAGCAGCGTAGCTGGAGTGGGTGAAGCTTTCTTT | CASSVAGVGEAFF
TRBJ1-3 | . | 13 | TRBV5-1 | . | TGCGCCAGCAGCTCAGGGGAGGGAAACACCATATATTTT | CASSSGEGNTIYF
TRBJ1-2 | . | 13 | TRBV6-6 | . | TGTGCCAGCAGGGCGGCCGTTTACTATGGCTACACCTTC | CASRAAVYYGYTF
TRBJ2-6 | TRBD1 | 18 | TRBV7-9 | . | TGTGCCAGCAGCTTGGGACAGCTTACCGCATCTGGGGCCAACGTCCTGACTTTC | CASSLGQLTASGANVLTF
TRBJ2-2 | . | 13 | TRBV6-4 | . | TGTGCCAGCAGTAGACAGTCCACCGGGGAGCTGTTTTTT | CASSRQSTGELFF
TRBJ2-1 | TRBD1 | 15 | TRBV18 | . | TGTGCCAGCTCATCCACGACAGGGGCATACAATGAGCAGTTCTTC | CASSSTTGAYNEQFF
TRBJ2-3 | TRBD2 | 17 | TRBV2 | . | TGTGCCAGCAGTGAAGAGGGACTAGCGGGGGGAACAGATACGCAGTATTTT | CASSEEGLAGGTDTQYF
TRBJ2-7 | TRBD2 | 15 | TRBV5-1 | . | TGCGCCAGCAGCTTGGCCGGGGGGACCCTCTACGAGCAGTACTTC | CASSLAGGTLYEQYF
TRBJ2-7 | . | 14 | TRBV18 | few | TGTGCCAGCACATCTTCGGGTCCGGGTTACGAGCAGTACTTC | CASTSSGPGYEQYF
TRBJ2-7 | . | 14 | TRBV11-3 | . | TGTGCCAGCAGCTTGGGGCAGTACTCCTACGAGCAGTACTTC | CASSLGQYSYEQYF